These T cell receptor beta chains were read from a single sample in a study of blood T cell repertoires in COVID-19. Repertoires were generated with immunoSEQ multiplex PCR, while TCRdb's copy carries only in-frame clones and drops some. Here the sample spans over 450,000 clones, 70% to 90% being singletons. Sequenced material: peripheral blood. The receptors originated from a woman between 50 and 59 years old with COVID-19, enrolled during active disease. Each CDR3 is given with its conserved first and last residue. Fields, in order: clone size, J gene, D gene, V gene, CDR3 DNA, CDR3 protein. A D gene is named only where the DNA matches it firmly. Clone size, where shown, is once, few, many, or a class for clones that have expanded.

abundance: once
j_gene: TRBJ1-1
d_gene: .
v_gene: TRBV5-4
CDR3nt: TGTGCCAGCAGCTCGCCAGTGGGCCAGGGCCTGAACACTGAAGCTTTCTTT
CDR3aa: CASSSPVGQGLNTEAFF

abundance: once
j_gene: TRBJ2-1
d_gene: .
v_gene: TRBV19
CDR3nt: TGTGCCAGTAGCCTAAGGGGACAAGTCTACAATGAGCAGTTCTTC
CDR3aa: CASSLRGQVYNEQFF

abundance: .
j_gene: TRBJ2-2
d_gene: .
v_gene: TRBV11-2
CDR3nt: TGTGCCAGCAGCTTAGAACACAACACCGGGGAGCTGTTTTTT
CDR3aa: CASSLEHNTGELFF

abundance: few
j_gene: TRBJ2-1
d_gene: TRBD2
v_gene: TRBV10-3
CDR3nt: TGTGCCATCAGTGAGAATAGCGGGAGGCCCAATGAGCAGTTCTTC
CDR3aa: CAISENSGRPNEQFF

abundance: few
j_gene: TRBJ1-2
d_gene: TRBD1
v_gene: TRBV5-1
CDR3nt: TGCGCCAGCAGCTCATCACAGGGGGGTAACTATGGCTACACCTTC
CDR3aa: CASSSSQGGNYGYTF

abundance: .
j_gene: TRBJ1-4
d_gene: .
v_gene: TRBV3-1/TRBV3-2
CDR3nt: TGTGCCAGCAGCCTGCGGGAGGAAGAAAAACTGTTTTTT
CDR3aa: CASSLREEEKLFF

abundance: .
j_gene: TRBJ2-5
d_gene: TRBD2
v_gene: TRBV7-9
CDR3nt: TGTGCCAGCAGCTTGACTAGCGGGGGGACCCAGACCCAGTACTTC
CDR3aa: CASSLTSGGTQTQYF

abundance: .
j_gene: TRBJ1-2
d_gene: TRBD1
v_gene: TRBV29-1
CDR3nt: TGCAGCGTTGAAGATCTCGACAGGGGCTATGGCTACACCTTC
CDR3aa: CSVEDLDRGYGYTF

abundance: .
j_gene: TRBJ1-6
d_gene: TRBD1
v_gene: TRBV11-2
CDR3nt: TGTGCCAGCAGCTTTGGGACAGATAATTCACCCCTCCACTTT
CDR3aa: CASSFGTDNSPLHF

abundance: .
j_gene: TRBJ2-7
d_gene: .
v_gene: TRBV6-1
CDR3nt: TGTGCCAGCAGTGAACGGGCTAGCGCGGGTTACGAGCAGTACTTC
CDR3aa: CASSERASAGYEQYF

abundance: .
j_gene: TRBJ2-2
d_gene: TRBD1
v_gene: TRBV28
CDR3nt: TGTGCCAGCACCGTTGGGACAGGGGTTGACGGGGAGCTGTTTTTT
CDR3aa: CASTVGTGVDGELFF

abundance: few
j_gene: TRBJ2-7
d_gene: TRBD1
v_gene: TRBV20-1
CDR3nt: TGCAGTGCTAGTGAGGGGACAGGGGTCGAGCAGTACTTC
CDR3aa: CSASEGTGVEQYF

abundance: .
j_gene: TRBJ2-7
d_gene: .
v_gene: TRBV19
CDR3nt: TGTGCCAGTAGCAAGAGGGGAGGACGGAGGGACGAGCAGTACTTC
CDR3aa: CASSKRGGRRDEQYF

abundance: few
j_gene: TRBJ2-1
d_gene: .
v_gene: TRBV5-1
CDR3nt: TGCGCCAGCAGCCTAGGCCCCACACGGGGGTACAATGAGCAGTTCTTC
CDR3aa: CASSLGPTRGYNEQFF

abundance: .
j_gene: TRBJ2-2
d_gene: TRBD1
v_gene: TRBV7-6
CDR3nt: TGTGCCAGCAGGCCGGGACAGACCGGGGAGCTGTTTTTT
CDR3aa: CASRPGQTGELFF

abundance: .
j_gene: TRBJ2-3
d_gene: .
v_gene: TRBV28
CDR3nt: TGTGCCAGCAGTTTTGCCCCCGGTAACACAGATACGCAGTATTTT
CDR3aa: CASSFAPGNTDTQYF

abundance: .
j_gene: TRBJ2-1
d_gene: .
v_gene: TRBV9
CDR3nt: TGTGCCAGCAGCGCCGGGGGAAGGGGCGCATACAATGAGCAGTTCTTC
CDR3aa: CASSAGGRGAYNEQFF

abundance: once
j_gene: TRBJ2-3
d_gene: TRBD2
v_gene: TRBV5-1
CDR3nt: TGCGCCAGCAGCAGGGGACTAGCGGACACAGATACGCAGTATTTT
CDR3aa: CASSRGLADTDTQYF

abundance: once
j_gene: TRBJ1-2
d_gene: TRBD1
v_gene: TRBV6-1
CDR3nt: TGTGCCAGCAGTGAGGGACAGGGAGAAGGTTACACCTTC
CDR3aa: CASSEGQGEGYTF

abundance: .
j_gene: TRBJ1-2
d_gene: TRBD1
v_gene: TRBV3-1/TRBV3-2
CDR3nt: TGTGCCAGCAGCCACCGGGACAGGGGCCGGGGAGGCTACACCTTC
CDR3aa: CASSHRDRGRGGYTF

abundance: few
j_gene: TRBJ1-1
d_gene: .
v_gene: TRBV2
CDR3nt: TGTGCCAGCCGAGGGCTCACCACTGAAGCTTTCTTT
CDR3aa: CASRGLTTEAFF

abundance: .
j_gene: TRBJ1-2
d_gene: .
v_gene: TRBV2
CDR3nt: TGTGCCAGCAGTGCCAGGGCCCCCTATGGCTACACCTTC
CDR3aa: CASSARAPYGYTF

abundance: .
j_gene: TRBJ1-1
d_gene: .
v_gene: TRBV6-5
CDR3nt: TGTGCCAGCAGGCCCCGCAGAACGAACACTGAAGCTTTCTTT
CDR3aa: CASRPRRTNTEAFF

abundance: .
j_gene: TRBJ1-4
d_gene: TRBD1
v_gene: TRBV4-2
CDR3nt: TGTGCCAGCAGCCAAGAGTGGCAGGGGGCTGAAAAACTGTTTTTT
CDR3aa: CASSQEWQGAEKLFF

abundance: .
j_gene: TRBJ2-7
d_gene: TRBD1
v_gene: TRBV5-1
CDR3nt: TGCGCCAGCAGCCACAGGGGGGTGGCCTACGAGCAGTACTTC
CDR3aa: CASSHRGVAYEQYF

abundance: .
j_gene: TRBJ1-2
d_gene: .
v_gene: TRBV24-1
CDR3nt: TGTGCCACCAGTGACCCTCACGGAGGAAACTATGGCTACACCTTC
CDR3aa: CATSDPHGGNYGYTF

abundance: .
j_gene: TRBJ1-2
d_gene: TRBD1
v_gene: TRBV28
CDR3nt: TGTGCCAGCAGTTACGGACAGGGGTCTGGCTACACCTTC
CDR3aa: CASSYGQGSGYTF

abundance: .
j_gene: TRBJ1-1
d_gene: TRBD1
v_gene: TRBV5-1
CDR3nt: TGCGCCAGCAGCTCCTCTACAGGGGCGAACACTGAAGCTTTCTTT
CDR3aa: CASSSSTGANTEAFF

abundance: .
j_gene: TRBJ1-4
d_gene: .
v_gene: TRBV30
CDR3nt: TGTGCCTGGAGTGAAGCAATCCGAGGAAAAAAACTGTTTTTT
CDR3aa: CAWSEAIRGKKLFF

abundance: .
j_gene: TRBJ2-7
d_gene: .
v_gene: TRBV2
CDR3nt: TGTGCCAGCAGTCTGAGTACAGTCTATTCCGAGCAGTACTTC
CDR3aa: CASSLSTVYSEQYF

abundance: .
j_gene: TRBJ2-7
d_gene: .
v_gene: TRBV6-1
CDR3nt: TGTGCCAGCAGTGAACGGCAGGGGTTCGAGCAGTACTTC
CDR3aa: CASSERQGFEQYF

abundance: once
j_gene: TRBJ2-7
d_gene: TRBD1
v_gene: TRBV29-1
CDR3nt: TGCAGCGTCCGAGGGGGACAGGTCTACGAGCAGTACTTC
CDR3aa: CSVRGGQVYEQYF

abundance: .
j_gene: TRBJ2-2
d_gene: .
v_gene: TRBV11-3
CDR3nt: TGTGCCAGCAGCGTGTCTTACACCGGGGAGCTGTTTTTT
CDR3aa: CASSVSYTGELFF

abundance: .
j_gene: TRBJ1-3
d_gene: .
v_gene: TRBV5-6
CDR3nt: TGTGCCAGCACCTCCAACAGGGAAATCGGAAGAAACACCATATATTTT
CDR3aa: CASTSNREIGRNTIYF

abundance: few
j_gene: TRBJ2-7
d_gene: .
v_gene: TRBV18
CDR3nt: TGTGCCAGCTCACAAAGCCCGGTCGGCGAGCAGTACTTC
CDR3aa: CASSQSPVGEQYF

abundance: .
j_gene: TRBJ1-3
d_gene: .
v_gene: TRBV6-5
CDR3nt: TGTGCCAGCACCCAAGGAGCTACTGGAAACACCATATATTTT
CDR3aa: CASTQGATGNTIYF

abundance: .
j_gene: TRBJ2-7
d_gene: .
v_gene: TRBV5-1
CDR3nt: TGCGCCAGCAGCTTCGAGCGAAGGAACGAGCAGTACTTC
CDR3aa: CASSFERRNEQYF